The TCR beta chain under discussion was sequenced for a study of OX40 agonist ivuxolimab in advanced cancers. Study at large: All patients had ivuxolimab intravenously every 2 weeks at 0.01 to 10 mg/kg.

Sequenced by immunoSEQ multiplex PCR; TCRdb stores in-frame clones only, minus some. Among 55,000 to 75,000 clones listed, approximately 90% were seen once. A single count supports this clone. The CDR3 is 16 amino acids. V lost 3 bases, J lost 7 bases, and 19 bases lay in between. Germline-derived CDR1 and CDR2 are WNHNN and SYGVQD (reference sequence). The clonotype originates from an adult with an advanced solid tumor such as melanoma, head and neck, liver or kidney cancer. The specimen comprised CD4+ or CD8+ T cells sorted from blood, sampled in a trial of the OX40 agonist ivuxolimab. The chain employs TRBV10-1 and TRBJ2-4, with D perhaps TRBD2 (6 bases). CDR3 sequence: CASSESPGLPGNIQYF. CDR3 DNA: TGCGCCAGCAGTGAATCTCCGGGACTCCCTGGGAACATTCAGTACTTC.